The clone carrying this T cell receptor beta chain was picked up many times. Its specificity is unknown. V lost 6 bases and J 2 bases, leaving 14 bases between the germline ends. This CDR3 is 15 amino acids long. Germline V CDR1 and CDR2: SGHTA, FQGNSA. The presence of a unique molecular identifier marked each TCR cDNA molecule. One entry per CDR3 protein, called by TCRdb with MiXCR from the 5' RACE reads. The top ten hold around a tenth of the sample, which has tens of thousands of distinct CDR3 sequences, roughly 5.2% seen once. The source of the sample is a study of spatial heterogeneity in lung cancer. The wider study: Consistently, beta-chain sequences turned up in larger numbers than alpha-chain sequences did. Regarding the study as a whole: There were more appearances of ubiquitous expanded tumor TCRs in blood at resection than at follow-up.

The time point was: sample taken at primary tumor resection. Unsorted whole RNA from tumor, nontumor lung or frozen PBMC underwent sequencing. The donors comprised about 69 untreated early-stage non-small cell lung cancer patients. The TCR comes from a male donor with early-stage non-small cell lung cancer. The chain carries TRBV7-2 and TRBJ1-5, with D perhaps matching TRBD1 (6 bases). The sequencing used PBMCs, collected at surgery. CDR3: CASSSQGQGNQPQHF. The DNA of the CDR3 is TGTGCCAGCAGTTCTCAGGGGCAGGGCAATCAGCCCCAGCATTTT. Drawing the rest from reference TRBV7-2 and TRBJ1-5, the complete variable domain is GAGVSQSPSNKVTEKGKDVELRCDPISGHTALYWYRQSLGQGLEFLIYFQGNSAPDKSGLPSDRFSAERTGGSVSTLTIQRTQQEDSAVYLCASSSQGQGNQPQHFGDGTRLSIL.